A single sample is the source of the 10 T cell receptor beta chains below, sequenced in a study of monozygotic twins with inflammatory bowel disease. TCRdb reprocessed the 5' RACE reads and stores each CDR3 protein as one record, lacking DNA. Listed are fewer than 550,000 distinct CDR3 sequences; 2% to 3% falls within the top ten. The sequenced material came from blood. Receptor source: a human donor with ulcerative colitis or Crohn's disease, or a healthy co-twin of an affected twin (not recorded which).

This chain joins TRBV12-3 or TRBV12-4 and TRBJ1-1; TCRdb returns TRBD1, unconfirmable since there is no DNA. This CDR3 spans 14 amino acids. CDR3 loop: CASTYTGQSPEAFF.

The V gene is TRBV5-1, the J gene TRBJ2-3; TCRdb's D gene call, TRBD2, goes unchecked for lack of DNA. The CDR3 covers 15 residues. Germline V gene lookup returns CDR1 SGHRS and CDR2 YFSETQ. The chain's CDR3 is CATRGKAASTDTQYF. Full variable domain (missing parts from reference TRBV5-1 and TRBJ2-3): KAGVTQTPRYLIKTRGQQVTLSCSPISGHRSVSWYQQTPGQGLQFLFEYFSETQRNKGNFPGRFSGRQFSNSRSEMNVSTLELGDSALYLCATRGKAASTDTQYFGPGTRLTVL.

The chain recombines TRBV19 with TRBJ2-3; the TRBD2 assignment by TCRdb is unverifiable without DNA. The length of the CDR3 is 14 residues. Germline CDR1 and CDR2: LNHDA and SQIVND (reference sequence). This CDR3 is CASSAAGMADTQYF.

The V gene is TRBV12-3 or TRBV12-4, the J gene TRBJ1-5; there is no DNA to check the TCRdb D call of TRBD1. The CDR3 extends over 15 amino acids. The CDR3 sequence: CASSPQGSSNQPQHF.

The CDR3 loop is CSVGQGGTSGNTIYF. The chain employs TRBV29-1 and TRBJ1-3; TCRdb's D gene call, TRBD1, goes unchecked for lack of DNA. The CDR3 runs 15 residues. Germline V gives CDR1 SQVTM, CDR2 ANQGSEA.

The chain carries TRBV7-2 and TRBJ2-2; TCRdb indicates TRBD2, and absent DNA this call remains unverified. Germline V gene data show CDR1 as SGHTA and CDR2 as FQGNSA. CDR3 length: 12 amino acids. This chain's CDR3 is CVGGKNTGELFF. The full variable domain, completed using reference TRBV7-2 and TRBJ2-2, is GAGVSQSPSNKVTEKGKDVELRCDPISGHTALYWYRQSLGQGLEFLIYFQGNSAPDKSGLPSDRFSAERTGGSVSTLTIQRTQQEDSAVYLCVGGKNTGELFFGEGSRLTVL.

The CDR3 loop reads CAINGLAGGPGEQYF. The chain employs TRBV10-3 and TRBJ2-7; TCRdb picks TRBD2, but there is no DNA to check that call. The CDR3 totals 15 residues. CDR1 is ENHRY and CDR2 is SYGVKD in the germline V gene.

The gene calls are TRBV18 and TRBJ2-7; the D gene TCRdb calls, TRBD1, cannot be checked with no DNA. This CDR3 has 15 residues. From germline, CDR1 is KGHSH and CDR2 LQKENI. CDR3 protein: CASSPPGRGSPEQYF.

The chain has TRBV7-9 and TRBJ2-7. In germline, CDR1 is SEHNR, CDR2 FQNEAQ (reference sequence). CDR3 length equals 16 residues. CDR3: CASSPYHFGSSYEQYF.

The chain carries TRBV18 and TRBJ2-2; TCRdb gives TRBD2 as the D gene, but with no DNA this cannot be confirmed. CDR1 and CDR2 from the germline V gene are KGHSH and LQKENI. The CDR3 length is 14 residues. CDR3 protein: CASSSTLSTGELFF. The variable domain in full, completed from reference TRBV18 and TRBJ2-2, reads NAGVMQNPRHLVRRRGQEARLRCSPMKGHSHVYWYRQLPEEGLKFMVYLQKENIIDESGMPKERFSAEFPKEGPSILRIQQVVRGDSAAYFCASSSTLSTGELFFGEGSRLTVL.